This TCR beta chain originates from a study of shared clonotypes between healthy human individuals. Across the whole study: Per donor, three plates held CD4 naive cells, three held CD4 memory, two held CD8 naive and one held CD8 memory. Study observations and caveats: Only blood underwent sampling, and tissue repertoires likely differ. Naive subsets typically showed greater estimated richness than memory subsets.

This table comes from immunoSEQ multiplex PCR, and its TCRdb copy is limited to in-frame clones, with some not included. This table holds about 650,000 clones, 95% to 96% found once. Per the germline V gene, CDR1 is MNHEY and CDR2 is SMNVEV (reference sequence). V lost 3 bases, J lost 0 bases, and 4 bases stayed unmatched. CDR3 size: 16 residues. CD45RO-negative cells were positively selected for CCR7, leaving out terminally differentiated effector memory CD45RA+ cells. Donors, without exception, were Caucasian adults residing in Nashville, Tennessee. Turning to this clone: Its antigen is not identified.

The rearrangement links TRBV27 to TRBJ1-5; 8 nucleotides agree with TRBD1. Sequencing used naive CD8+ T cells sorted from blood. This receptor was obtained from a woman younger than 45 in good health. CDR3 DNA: TGTGCCAGCAGTTTTACAGGGGGTGATAGCAATCAGCCCCAGCATTTT. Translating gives CASSFTGGDSNQPQHF.